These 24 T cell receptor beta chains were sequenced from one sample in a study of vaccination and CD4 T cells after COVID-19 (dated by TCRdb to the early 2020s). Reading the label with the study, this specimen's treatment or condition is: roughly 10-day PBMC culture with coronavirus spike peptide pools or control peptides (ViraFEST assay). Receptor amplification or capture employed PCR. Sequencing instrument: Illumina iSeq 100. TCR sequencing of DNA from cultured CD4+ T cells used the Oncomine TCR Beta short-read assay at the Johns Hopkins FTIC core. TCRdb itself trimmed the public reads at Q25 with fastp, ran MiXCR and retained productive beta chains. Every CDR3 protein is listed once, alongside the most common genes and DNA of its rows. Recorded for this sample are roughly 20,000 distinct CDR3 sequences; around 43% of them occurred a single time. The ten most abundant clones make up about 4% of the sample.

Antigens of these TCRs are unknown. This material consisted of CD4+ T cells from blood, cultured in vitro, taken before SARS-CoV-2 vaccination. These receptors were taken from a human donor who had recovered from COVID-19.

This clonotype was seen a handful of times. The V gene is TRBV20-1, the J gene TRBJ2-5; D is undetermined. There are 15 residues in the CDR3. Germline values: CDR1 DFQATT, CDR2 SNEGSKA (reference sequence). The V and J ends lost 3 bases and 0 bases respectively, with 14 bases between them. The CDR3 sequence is CSASPGPPYQETQYF. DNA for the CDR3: TGCAGTGCTAGTCCGGGCCCCCCGTACCAAGAGACCCAGTACTTC.

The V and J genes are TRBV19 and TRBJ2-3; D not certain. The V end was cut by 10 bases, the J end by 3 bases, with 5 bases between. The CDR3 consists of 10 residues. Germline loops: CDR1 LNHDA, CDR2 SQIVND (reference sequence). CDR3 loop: CATGTDTQYF. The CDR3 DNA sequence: TGTGCCACAGGAACAGATACGCAGTATTTT.

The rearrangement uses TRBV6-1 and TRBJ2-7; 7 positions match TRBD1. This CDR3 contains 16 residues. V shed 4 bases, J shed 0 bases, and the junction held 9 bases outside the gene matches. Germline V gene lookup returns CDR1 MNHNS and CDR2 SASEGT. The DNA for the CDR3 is TGTGCCAGCAGTGGGATCAGACAGGGATACTCCTACGAGCAGTACTTC. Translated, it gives CASSGIRQGYSYEQYF.

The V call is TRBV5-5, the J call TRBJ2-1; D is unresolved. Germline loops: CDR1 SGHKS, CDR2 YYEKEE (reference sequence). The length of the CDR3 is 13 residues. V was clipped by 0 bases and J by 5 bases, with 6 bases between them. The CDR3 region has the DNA TGTGCCAGCAGCTTGGGCCCGGACAATGAGCAGTTCTTC. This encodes CASSLGPDNEQFF.

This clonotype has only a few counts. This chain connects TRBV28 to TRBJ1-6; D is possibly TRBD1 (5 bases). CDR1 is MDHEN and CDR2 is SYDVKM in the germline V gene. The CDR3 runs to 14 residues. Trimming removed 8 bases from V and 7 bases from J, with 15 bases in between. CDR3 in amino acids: CASWAGGYNSPLHF. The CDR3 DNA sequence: TGTGCCAGCTGGGCCGGGGGTTACAATTCACCCCTCCACTTT.

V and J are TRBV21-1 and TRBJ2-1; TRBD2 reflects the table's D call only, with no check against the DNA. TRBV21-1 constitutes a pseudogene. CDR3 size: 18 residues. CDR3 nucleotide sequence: TGTGCCAGCAGCAATATCTTTGCGGGAGGGCCAAGAAGTAATGAGCAGTTCTTC. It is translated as CASSNIFAGGPRSNEQFF.

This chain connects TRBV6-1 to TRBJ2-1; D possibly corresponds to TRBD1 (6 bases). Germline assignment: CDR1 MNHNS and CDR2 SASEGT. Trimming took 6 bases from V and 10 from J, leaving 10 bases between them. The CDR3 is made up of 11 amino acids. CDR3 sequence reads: CASRGAYEQFF. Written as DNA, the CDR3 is TGTGCCAGCAGGGGGGCCTACGAGCAGTTCTTC.

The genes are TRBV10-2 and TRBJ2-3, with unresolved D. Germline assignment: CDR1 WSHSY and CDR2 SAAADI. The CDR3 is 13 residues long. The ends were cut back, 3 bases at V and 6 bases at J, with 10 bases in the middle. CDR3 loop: CASSDRSADTQYF. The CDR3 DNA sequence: TGCGCCAGCAGTGATCGCAGTGCGGATACGCAGTATTTT.

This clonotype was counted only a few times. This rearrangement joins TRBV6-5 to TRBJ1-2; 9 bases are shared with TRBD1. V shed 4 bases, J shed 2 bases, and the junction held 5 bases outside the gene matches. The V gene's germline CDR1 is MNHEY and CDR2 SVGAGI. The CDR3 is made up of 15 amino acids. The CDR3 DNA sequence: TGTGCCAGCAGTTGGGGACAGGGAGGGAACTATGGCTACACCTTC. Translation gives CASSWGQGGNYGYTF.

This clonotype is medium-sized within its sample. The CDR3 loop reads CSASMGVGYTF. The CDR3 region has the DNA TGCAGTGCTAGTATGGGGGTAGGCTACACCTTC. This chain joins TRBV20-1 and TRBJ1-2, with D perhaps matching TRBD1 (5 bases). V dropped 3 bases and J dropped 8 bases, with 10 bases sitting between them. The CDR3 has 11 residues. Germline CDR1 is DFQATT and CDR2 is SNEGSKA (reference sequence).

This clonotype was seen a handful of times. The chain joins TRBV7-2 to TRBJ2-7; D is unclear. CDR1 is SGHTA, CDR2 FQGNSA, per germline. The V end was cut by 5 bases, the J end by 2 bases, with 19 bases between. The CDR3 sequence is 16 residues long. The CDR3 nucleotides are TGTGCCAGCAGCCCCCAAGCGAGTGGGCCACCCTACGAGCAGTACTTC. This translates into CASSPQASGPPYEQYF. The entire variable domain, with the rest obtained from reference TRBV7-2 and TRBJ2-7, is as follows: GAGVSQSPSNKVTEKGKDVELRCDPISGHTALYWYRQSLGQGLEFLIYFQGNSAPDKSGLPSDRFSAERTGGSVSTLTIQRTQQEDSAVYLCASSPQASGPPYEQYFGPGTRLTVT.

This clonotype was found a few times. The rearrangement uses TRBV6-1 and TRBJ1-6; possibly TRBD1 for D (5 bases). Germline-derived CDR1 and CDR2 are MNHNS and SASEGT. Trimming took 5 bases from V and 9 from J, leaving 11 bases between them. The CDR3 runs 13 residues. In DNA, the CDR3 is TGTGCCAGCAGTACATCAGGGTCTTCACCCCTCCACTTT. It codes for CASSTSGSSPLHF.

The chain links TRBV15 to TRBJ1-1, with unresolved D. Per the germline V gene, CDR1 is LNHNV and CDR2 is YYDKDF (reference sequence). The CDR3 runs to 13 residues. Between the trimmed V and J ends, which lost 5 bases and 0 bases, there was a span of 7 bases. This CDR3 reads CATSRSLNTEAFF. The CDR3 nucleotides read TGTGCCACCAGCCGGAGTTTGAACACTGAAGCTTTCTTT.

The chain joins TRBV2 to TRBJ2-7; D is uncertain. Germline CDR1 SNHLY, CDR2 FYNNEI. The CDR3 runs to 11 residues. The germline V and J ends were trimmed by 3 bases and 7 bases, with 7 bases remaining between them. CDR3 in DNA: TGTGCCAGCAGTGAGGTGGGAGAGCAGTACTTC. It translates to CASSEVGEQYF.

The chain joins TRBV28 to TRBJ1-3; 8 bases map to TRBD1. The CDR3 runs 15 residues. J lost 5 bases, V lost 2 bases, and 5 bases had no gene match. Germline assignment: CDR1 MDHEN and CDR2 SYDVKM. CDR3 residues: CASSLQGANRNTIYF. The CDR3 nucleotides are TGTGCCAGCAGTTTACAGGGGGCTAATAGAAACACCATATATTTT.

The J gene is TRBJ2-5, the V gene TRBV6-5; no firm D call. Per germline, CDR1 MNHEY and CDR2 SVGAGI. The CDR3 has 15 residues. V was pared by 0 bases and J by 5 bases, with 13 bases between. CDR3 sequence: CASSYSDHARETQYF. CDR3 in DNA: TGTGCCAGCAGTTACTCGGATCACGCTAGGGAGACCCAGTACTTC.

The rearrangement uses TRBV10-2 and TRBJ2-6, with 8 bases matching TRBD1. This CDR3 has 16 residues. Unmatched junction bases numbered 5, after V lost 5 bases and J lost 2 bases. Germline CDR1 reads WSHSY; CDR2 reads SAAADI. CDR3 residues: CASSLQGAPGANVLTF. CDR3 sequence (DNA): TGCGCCAGCAGTCTCCAGGGGGCCCCTGGGGCCAACGTCCTGACTTTC.

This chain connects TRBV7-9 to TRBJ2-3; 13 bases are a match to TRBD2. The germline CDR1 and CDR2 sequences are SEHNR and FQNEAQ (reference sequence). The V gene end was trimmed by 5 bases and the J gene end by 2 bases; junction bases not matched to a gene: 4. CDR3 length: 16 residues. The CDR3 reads CASSRGLAGFTDTQYF. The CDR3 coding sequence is TGTGCCAGCAGCCGGGGACTAGCGGGGTTCACAGATACGCAGTATTTT.

In DNA form, the CDR3 reads TGTGCCAGCAGTTTAGGGGGACAGGGGCCTCCAGATACGCAGTATTTT. This sequence encodes CASSLGGQGPPDTQYF. The V call is TRBV27, the J call TRBJ2-3; 10 nucleotides line up with TRBD1. The J segment lost 4 bases and the V segment lost 2 bases, leaving 6 bases of the junction unmatched. The germline V gene has CDR1 MNHEY and CDR2 SMNVEV (reference sequence). The CDR3 totals 16 residues.

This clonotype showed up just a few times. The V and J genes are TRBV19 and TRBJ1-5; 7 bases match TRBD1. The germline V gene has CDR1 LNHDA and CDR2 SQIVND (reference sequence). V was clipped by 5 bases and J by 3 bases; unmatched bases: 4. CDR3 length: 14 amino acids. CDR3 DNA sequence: TGTGCCAGTAGTCCGGGACAGTACAATCAGCCCCAGCATTTT. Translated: CASSPGQYNQPQHF.

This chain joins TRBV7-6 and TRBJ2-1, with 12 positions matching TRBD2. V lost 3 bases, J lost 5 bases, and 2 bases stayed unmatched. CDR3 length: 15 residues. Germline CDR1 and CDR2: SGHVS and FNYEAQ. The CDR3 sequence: CASSFGLAGNNEQFF. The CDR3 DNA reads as TGTGCCAGCAGCTTCGGACTAGCGGGGAACAATGAGCAGTTCTTC.

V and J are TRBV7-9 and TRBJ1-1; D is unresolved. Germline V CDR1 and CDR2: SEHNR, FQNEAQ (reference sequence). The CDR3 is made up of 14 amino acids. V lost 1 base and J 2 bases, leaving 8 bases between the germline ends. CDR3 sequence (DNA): TGTGCCAGCAGCTTAGTATTGGGAAACACTGAAGCTTTCTTT. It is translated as CASSLVLGNTEAFF.

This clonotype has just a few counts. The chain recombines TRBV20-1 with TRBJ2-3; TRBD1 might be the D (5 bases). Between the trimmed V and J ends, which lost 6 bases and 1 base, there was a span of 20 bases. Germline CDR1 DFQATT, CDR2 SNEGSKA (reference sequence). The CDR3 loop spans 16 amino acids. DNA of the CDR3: TGCAGTGCCGAATCAGGGTCGGGTGACGGCACAGATACGCAGTATTTT. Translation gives CSAESGSGDGTDTQYF.

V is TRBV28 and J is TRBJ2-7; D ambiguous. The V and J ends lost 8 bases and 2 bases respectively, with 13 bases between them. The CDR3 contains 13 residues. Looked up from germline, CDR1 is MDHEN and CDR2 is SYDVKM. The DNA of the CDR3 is TGTGCCAGCTACGAGGCGAAAACCTACGAGCAGTACTTC. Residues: CASYEAKTYEQYF.